This record looks at one T cell receptor (beta chain) sequence and its context. The data were obtained in a study of OX40 agonist ivuxolimab in advanced cancers. On the study more broadly: Intravenous ivuxolimab at 0.01 to 10 mg/kg was given to patients every 2 weeks. Patients assigned to dose escalation were diagnosed with hepatocellular carcinoma, melanoma, renal cell or head and neck cancer.

Germline loops: CDR1 SGHAT, CDR2 FQNNGV. Trimming took 3 bases from V and 0 from J, leaving 9 bases between them. There are 14 residues in the CDR3. Some clones are missing from TCRdb's copy, which holds only in-frame ones; the method was immunoSEQ multiplex PCR. Of 35,000 to 45,000 clones listed, more than 70% are singletons. V and J are TRBV11-2 and TRBJ2-7; D assignment may be TRBD1 or TRBD2 (6 bases each). Sample: CD4+ or CD8+ T cells sorted from blood, taken in a trial of the OX40 agonist ivuxolimab. The sequence was obtained from an adult with an advanced solid tumor such as melanoma, head and neck, liver or kidney cancer. The chain's CDR3 is CASSLGGASYEQYF. The CDR3, as DNA: TGTGCCAGCAGCTTGGGGGGCGCCTCCTACGAGCAGTACTTC.